This T cell receptor (beta chain) was identified in a study of blood T cell repertoires in COVID-19 (dated by TCRdb to about 2020). Regarding the research as a whole: The collaborator samples originated in the United States, Italy and Spain and spanned the acute and convalescent phases of COVID-19. The material from the prospective study consisted of cDNA or gDNA derived from T cells, B-cell-depleted T cells, or PBMCs. The dataset comprised deeply sampled blood TCRbeta repertoires from subjects exposed to, actively infected with, or recovered from COVID-19. The repertoires were made available in a free public database intended to serve as a resource for research on the immune response to SARS-CoV-2. Samples came from the ongoing ImmuneRACE study (first 160 participants) plus 1,254 subjects from 6 global collaborators. The sample metadata nearly always contained a de-identified subject ID, COVID-19 status, age in years and sex. Where available, HLA class I and class II types were obtained from metadata supplied by the sample provider rather than from assay-based typing. Findings and caveats that apply to the study as a whole: How much clinical and demographic metadata was included differed by source and by participant, and the metadata was provided uncurated.

TCRbeta CDR3 regions were amplified from genomic DNA by means of the immunoSEQ Assay, a bias-controlled multiplex PCR. The paper's data handling went like this. The number of nucleated cells in each sample was estimated from the amplification of reference gene primers within the assay. Sequence reads were collapsed and filtered to measure the absolute abundance of every unique TCRbeta CDR3 rearrangement. For each sample, productive Simpson clonality was calculated as the square root of Simpson's diversity index across productive rearrangements. TCRdb provides this immuneACCESS table in a form limited to in-frame rearrangements. Some clones are lacking; in checked studies, under half of them reflect an unresolved V gene, and why the rest are absent is not known. That table supplies the V and J calls and clone size; D and trimming were determined from the DNA. The sample table shows about 250,000 clones, and approximately 83% are seen once. Approximately 9.1% of the sample rests with the top ten.

Collaborating institutions collected whole blood in K2EDTA tubes following their own protocols. Collaborator samples were shipped for TCRbeta analysis as frozen whole blood, isolated PBMCs, or DNA extracted from either sample type. V is cut back by 1 base and J by 2 bases, with 7 bases in the junction unmatched. The germline V gene specifies SGDLS as CDR1 and YYNGEE as CDR2. The CDR3 covers 17 residues, taking in both the cysteine and the phenylalanine. Just the 51-base CDR3 DNA is kept, in frame starting at base 1. With respect to this clone: Its antigen is not yet known. Qualities for individual bases were not recorded, and no much larger clone is one base off.

The specimen sequenced was peripheral blood. The V and J segments used are TRBV9 and TRBJ2-3, and TRBD2 aligns with 10 junction nucleotides. This clonotype was sampled from a man at least 80 years old with acute or convalescent COVID-19. This receptor carries the CDR3 CASSVPSGSPHTDTQYF. The nucleotide sequence is TGTGCCAGCAGCGTACCTAGCGGGAGCCCCCACACAGATACGCAGTATTTT. Reference TRBV9 and TRBJ2-3 proteins supply the regions before and after the CDR3; the full variable domain is: DSGVTQTPKHLITATGQRVTLRCSPRSGDLSVYWYQQSLDQGLQFLIQYYNGEERAKGNILERFSAQQFPDLHSELNLSSLELGDSALYFCASSVPSGSPHTDTQYFGPGTRLTVL.